This paragraph reports one T cell receptor beta chain. No antigen is known for it. The source of the sample is a study of shared clonotypes between healthy human individuals. Negatively enriched CD4+ T cells were divided by CD45RA into naive and memory. Study-level points and caveats: Shared across several donors were around 4.7% of the naive CD4 clonotypes. Memory subsets had estimated richness that was generally smaller than that of naive subsets.

The data were produced by immunoSEQ multiplex PCR, yet TCRdb's version contains in-frame clones alone and is incomplete. Of about a million clones detected, 60% to 80% appear once; the ten largest clones hold roughly 1.5%. Germline values: CDR1 SGHNT, CDR2 YENEEA. Trimming pared 5 bases from V and 8 bases from J, leaving 9 bases between. This CDR3 is 12 amino acids long. The receptor was derived from a man younger than 35 in good health. J is TRBJ2-2 and V is TRBV11-3; the D is unclear. Sequenced material: memory CD4+ T cells sorted from blood. The subset here: CD45RA-negative fraction. CDR3: CASSRTGGELFF. CDR3 DNA sequence: TGTGCCAGCAGCCGAACCGGGGGGGAGCTGTTTTTT.